This TCR beta chain emerged from a study of T cells in Graves' hyperthyroidism and ophthalmopathy (dated by TCRdb to between 2018 and 2021). Concerning the study at large: Peripheral blood samples were taken at the time of initial diagnosis, prior to any treatment. The 100 discovery patients were divided at random into training and test sets in a 7:3 ratio. The study also compared thyroid tissue and blood T-cell repertoires from several Graves' hyperthyroidism patients. TCR Vbeta CDR3 sequencing of some 140 peripheral blood samples (about 45 ophthalmopathy, 70 to 85 hyperthyroidism and approximately 17 progressor patients) is reported in the paper. To identify TCR V-J signatures that set the groups apart, the researchers used a discovery cohort of 100 patients, made up of 40 to 45 with Graves' ophthalmopathy and some 56 with stable Graves' hyperthyroidism. Following sampling, methimazole starting at 30 mg daily was given to hyperthyroidism patients, and high-dose intravenous methylprednisolone was given to ophthalmopathy patients. Prospective prediction of ophthalmopathy was tested in an independent validation cohort of fewer than 20 hyperthyroidism patients and around 16 patients who later progressed to ophthalmopathy. The full study reports these points: Most expanded thyroid clonotypes (frequency above 0.001) were also found in blood, which suggests that blood repertoires may mirror thyroid immune responses. In validation, the model predicted progression to ophthalmopathy with approximately 71% sensitivity and roughly 75% specificity, a median of 6.5 months before onset. Sample size was not statistically predetermined, and investigators were not blinded to group allocation. A 13 V-J signature model separated ophthalmopathy from stable hyperthyroidism, with approximately 87% sensitivity and 81% to 82% specificity in cross-validation and 80%/75% in testing.

In its sample, this clonotype was seen a few times. Its antigen remains unidentified. No base quality values were provided; no much bigger clone lies one nucleotide off. Moderately to severely active disease, a Clinical Activity Score of at least 3, a NOSPECS grade of at least 4, and a duration under 3 months were present in ophthalmopathy patients. Any patient with an uncontrolled infection, another autoimmune disease, pregnancy or lactation was excluded. Diagnoses were based on clinical symptoms, serum thyroxine and TRAb, thyroid ultrasound and orbital computed tomography. PBMCs were isolated from around 10 ml of fresh peripheral blood by Ficoll-Paque density gradient centrifugation. Total RNA was extracted using Trizol reagent, and RNA quality was assessed on an Agilent 2100 Bioanalyzer. The TCR beta CDR3 regions were amplified from RNA transcripts. For the first round of RT-PCR on the TCR CDR3, the HTBI primer set was used together with the Qiagen OneStep RT-PCR kit. The libraries were constructed in a second round of multiplex PCR and then size-selected and purified. The libraries were sequenced on an Illumina HiSeq2000 using paired-end 100 bp reads. The source study handled its data this way. SOAPnuke was used to process the raw data, removing reads that contained adapters or uncalled bases, had a mean Phred below 15, or lacked an exact match to the constant primer or identifier. High-quality paired reads were merged using COPE v1.2.5, and each unique nucleotide sequence was defined as a clonotype. Clonotypes were aligned to IMGT TRBV, TRBD and TRBJ reference segments using MiTCR v1.1. Analysis was restricted to V-J combinations with a frequency above 0.0001, which covered roughly 99% of repertoires. A TCS score was defined as the ratio of F50 (clonal expansion) to E x V (chaos), with BLOSUM62-based TCRdist applied between CDR3 peptides within each V-J. Welch's t-statistics and random forest reduced around 520 V-J features to 13, which were used in a naive Bayes classifier (R e1071). TCRdb passed the public sequencing reads through fastp at Q25 and MiXCR, retaining productive beta sequences. Identical CDR3 proteins give one entry, which carries the most common genes and DNA. These V and J calls rely on TCRdb rather than the paper's analysis. The sample contains about 640,000 distinct CDR3 sequences, around 21% of them found a single time. The ten largest make up roughly 30% of the sample.

Reading from cysteine to phenylalanine, the CDR3 counts 11 amino acids. CDR3 DNA only is kept here, 33 bases in frame from base 1. In the germline V gene (reference sequence), CDR1 corresponds to DFQATT and CDR2 to SNEGSKA. V sheds 3 bases and J sheds 2 bases, leaving 5 bases between their ends. This receptor was obtained from a young man with Graves' ophthalmopathy. The rearrangement combines TRBV20-1 with TRBJ2-7; the D gene remains uncertain. The sample taken for sequencing was blood. Here is the DNA: TGCAGTGCTAGTCGGGCCTACGAGCAGTACTTC. Its protein is CSASRAYEQYF.